This TCR beta chain was sequenced for a study of blood T cell repertoires in COVID-19. Across the whole study: Collection of acute and convalescent COVID-19 samples took place in the United States, Italy and Spain.

Original analysis: Quantification of nucleated cells was approximated via reference gene primer amplification. Libraries were prepared by immunoSEQ multiplex PCR; TCRdb keeps only in-frame clonotypes and omits some of them. V and J calls and clone size follow that table, whereas D and trimming were derived from the DNA. Among roughly 320,000 clones listed, more than 85% were seen once. Germline V gives CDR1 SGHRS, CDR2 YFSETQ. The CDR3 sequence is 16 residues long. V lost 0 bases and J 7 bases, leaving 14 bases between the germline ends. Which cohort a participant joined came from the clinical history participants gave.

This clonotype was obtained from a woman in her twenties or thirties who had been exposed to COVID-19. Sequencing input: PBMCs or T cells enriched from blood (not recorded which). The chain links TRBV5-1 to TRBJ1-6, with a tentative D call TRBD1 (6 bases). The CDR3 region has the DNA TGCGCCAGCAGCTTGGGGCAGGGGAGGGGAAATTCACCCCTCCACTTT. Its protein is CASSLGQGRGNSPLHF.